This TCR beta chain was documented in a study of cytomegalovirus exposure and HLA in healthy donors. Trimming removed 3 bases from V and 5 bases from J; junction bases left unmatched: 4. Germline V gives CDR1 SGHDT, CDR2 YYEEEE. The CDR3 extends over 15 amino acids. Clones were sequenced by immunoSEQ multiplex PCR, and TCRdb holds only the in-frame ones, with some missing. The sample holds roughly 250,000 clones, approximately 83% seen once. The sequence came from a woman aged 25 to 39 in good health and CMV-seropositive. The sequencing sample was made of PBMCs. V is TRBV5-6 and J is TRBJ2-2, with 10 bases that match TRBD1. CDR3 DNA: TGTGCCAGCAGCTGGGACAGGGGATGGACCGGGGAGCTGTTTTTT. Translation gives CASSWDRGWTGELFF.